This T cell receptor (beta chain) was obtained from a study of vaccination effects on CD4 cells after COVID-19. With the ViraFEST assay, the study expanded antigen-specific CD4+ T cells using viral peptide pools, then sequenced them. Following culture for around 9 days, CD4+ T cells were isolated. Vaccinees lacked prior SARS-CoV-2 infection and tested negative for nucleocapsid antibodies. Days 3 and 7 saw half the medium replaced with IL-2 medium. This clone appeared once. As yet, its antigen is unknown. Study outcomes and limitations: After vaccination of healthy people, only 1 of 255 vaccine-induced clones cross-reacted with common cold coronaviruses. The authors studied few convalescent patients and collected no early post-infection timepoints. Infection- and vaccine-induced clones contracted markedly late after vaccination.

After removal of 7 bases from V and 9 bases from J, the junction contained 13 bases not matched to a gene. The CDR3 covers 15 residues. Germline lookup yields CDR1 SGHRS and CDR2 YFSETQ. Clones were read by immunoSEQ multiplex PCR, and TCRdb kept only the in-frame ones, dropping some. The table records tens of thousands of clones, approximately 79% of them present only once. Sample: CD4+ T cells from PBMCs cultured with HCoV-NL63 spike peptides, taken before COVID-19 vaccination. This TCR was recovered from a human donor who received a COVID-19 vaccine. The gene calls are TRBV5-1 and TRBJ2-5; the match to TRBD2 covers 12 bases. As DNA, the CDR3 is TGCGCCAGCCGAGGGAGACTAGCGGGGGAGGAGGCCCAGTACTTC. Translated: CASRGRLAGEEAQYF.